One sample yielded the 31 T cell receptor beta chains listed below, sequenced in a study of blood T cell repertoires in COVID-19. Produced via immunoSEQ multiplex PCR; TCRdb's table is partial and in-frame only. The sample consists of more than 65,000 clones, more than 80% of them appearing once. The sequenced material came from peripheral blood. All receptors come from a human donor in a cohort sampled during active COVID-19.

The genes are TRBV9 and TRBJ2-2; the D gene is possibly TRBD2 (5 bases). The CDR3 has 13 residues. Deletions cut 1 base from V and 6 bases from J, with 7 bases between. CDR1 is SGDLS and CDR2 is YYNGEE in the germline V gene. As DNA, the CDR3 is TGTGCCAGCAGCGTATACGGGGCCGGGGAGCTGTTTTTT. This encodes CASSVYGAGELFF.

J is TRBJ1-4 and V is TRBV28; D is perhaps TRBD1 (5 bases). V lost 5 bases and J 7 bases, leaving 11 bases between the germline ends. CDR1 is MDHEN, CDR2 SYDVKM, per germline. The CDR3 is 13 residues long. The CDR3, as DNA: TGTGCCAGCAGTCGGGGGGGAGGTGAAAAACTGTTTTTT. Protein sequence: CASSRGGGEKLFF.

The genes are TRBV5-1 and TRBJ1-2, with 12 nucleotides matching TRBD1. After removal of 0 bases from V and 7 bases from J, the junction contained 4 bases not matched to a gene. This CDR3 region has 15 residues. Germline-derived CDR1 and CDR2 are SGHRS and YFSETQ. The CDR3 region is CASSLVGTGGLGYTF. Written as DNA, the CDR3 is TGCGCCAGCAGCTTGGTTGGGACAGGGGGCCTTGGCTACACCTTC.

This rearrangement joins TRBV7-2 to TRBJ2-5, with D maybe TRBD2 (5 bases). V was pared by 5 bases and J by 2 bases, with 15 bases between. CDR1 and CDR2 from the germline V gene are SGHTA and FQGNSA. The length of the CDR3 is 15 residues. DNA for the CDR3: TGTGCCAGCAGCCCCCCTGCGGGCGGACAAGAGACCCAGTACTTC. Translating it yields CASSPPAGGQETQYF.

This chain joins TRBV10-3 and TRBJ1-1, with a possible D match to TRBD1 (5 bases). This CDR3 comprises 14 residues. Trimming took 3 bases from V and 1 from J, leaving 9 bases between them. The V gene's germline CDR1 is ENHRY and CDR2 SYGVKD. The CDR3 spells CAISEQVGNTEAFF. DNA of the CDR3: TGTGCCATCAGTGAACAGGTAGGGAACACTGAAGCTTTCTTT.

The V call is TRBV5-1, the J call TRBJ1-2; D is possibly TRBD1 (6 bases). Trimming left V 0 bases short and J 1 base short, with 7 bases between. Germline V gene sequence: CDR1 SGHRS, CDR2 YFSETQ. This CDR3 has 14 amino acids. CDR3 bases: TGCGCCAGCAGCTTGGGACAGGATAACTATGGCTACACCTTC. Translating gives CASSLGQDNYGYTF.

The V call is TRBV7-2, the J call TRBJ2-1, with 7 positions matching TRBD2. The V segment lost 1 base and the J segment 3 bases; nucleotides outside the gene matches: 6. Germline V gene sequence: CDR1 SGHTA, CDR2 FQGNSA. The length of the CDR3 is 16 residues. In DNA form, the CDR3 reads TGTGCCAGCAGCTTAGTCGGCGGGGGTATCTACAATGAGCAGTTCTTC. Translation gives CASSLVGGGIYNEQFF.

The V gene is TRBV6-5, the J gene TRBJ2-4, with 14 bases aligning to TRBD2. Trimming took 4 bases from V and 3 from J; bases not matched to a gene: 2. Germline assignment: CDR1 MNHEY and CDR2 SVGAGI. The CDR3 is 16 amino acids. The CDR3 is CASSSGLAGGKNIQYF. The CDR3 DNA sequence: TGTGCCAGCAGTTCCGGACTAGCGGGGGGCAAAAACATTCAGTACTTC.

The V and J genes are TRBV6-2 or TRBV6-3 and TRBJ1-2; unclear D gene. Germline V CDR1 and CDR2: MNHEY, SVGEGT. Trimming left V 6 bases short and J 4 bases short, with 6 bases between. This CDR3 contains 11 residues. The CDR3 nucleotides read TGTGCCAGCAGCCACAGCTATGGCTACACCTTC. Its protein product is CASSHSYGYTF.

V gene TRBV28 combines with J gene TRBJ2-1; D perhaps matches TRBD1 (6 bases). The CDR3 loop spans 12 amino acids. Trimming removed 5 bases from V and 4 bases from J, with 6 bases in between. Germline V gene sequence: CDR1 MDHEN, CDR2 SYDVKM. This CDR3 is CASSGTYNEQFF. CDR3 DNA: TGTGCCAGCAGTGGGACATACAATGAGCAGTTCTTC.

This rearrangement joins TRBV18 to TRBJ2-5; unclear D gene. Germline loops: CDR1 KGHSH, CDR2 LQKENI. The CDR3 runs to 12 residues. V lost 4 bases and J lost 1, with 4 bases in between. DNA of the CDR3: TGTGCCAGCTCACGACTCCAAGAGACCCAGTACTTC. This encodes CASSRLQETQYF.

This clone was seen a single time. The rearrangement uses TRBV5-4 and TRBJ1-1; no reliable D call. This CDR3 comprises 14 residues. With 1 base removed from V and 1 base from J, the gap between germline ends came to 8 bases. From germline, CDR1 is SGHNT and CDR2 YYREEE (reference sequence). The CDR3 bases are TGTGCCAGCAGCTTGAGTCGAGAGAACACTGAAGCTTTCTTT. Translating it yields CASSLSRENTEAFF. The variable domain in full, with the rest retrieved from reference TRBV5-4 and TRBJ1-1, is ETGVTQSPTHLIKTRGQQVTLRCSSQSGHNTVSWYQQALGQGPQFIFQYYREEENGRGNFPPRFSGLQFPNYSSELNVNALELDDSALYLCASSLSRENTEAFFGQGTRLTVV.

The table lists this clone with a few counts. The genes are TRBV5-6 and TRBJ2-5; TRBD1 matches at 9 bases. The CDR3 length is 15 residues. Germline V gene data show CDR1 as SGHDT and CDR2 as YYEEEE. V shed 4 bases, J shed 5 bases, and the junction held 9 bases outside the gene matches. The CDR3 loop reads CASSIPGQGGETQYF. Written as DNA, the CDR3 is TGTGCCAGCAGCATTCCGGGACAGGGAGGTGAGACCCAGTACTTC.

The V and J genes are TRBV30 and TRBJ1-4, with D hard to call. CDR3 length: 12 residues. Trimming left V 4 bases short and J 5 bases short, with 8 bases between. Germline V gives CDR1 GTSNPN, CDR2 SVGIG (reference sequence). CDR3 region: CAWKQINEKLFF. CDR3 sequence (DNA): TGTGCCTGGAAACAGATAAATGAAAAACTGTTTTTT. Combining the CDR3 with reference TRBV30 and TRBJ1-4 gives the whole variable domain SQTIHQWPATLVQPVGSPLSLECTVEGTSNPNLYWYRQAAGRGLQLLFYSVGIGQISSEVPQNLSASRPQDRQFILSSKKLLLSDSGFYLCAWKQINEKLFFGSGTQLSVL.

This chain's CDR3 is CASSVLDRGDSPLHF. CDR3 nucleotide sequence: TGTGCCAGCAGCGTACTGGACAGAGGGGATTCACCCCTCCACTTT. V usage is TRBV9 and J usage is TRBJ1-6; possibly TRBD1 for D (6 bases). Trimming stripped 1 base from V and 8 bases from J, with 13 bases between. The V gene's germline CDR1 is SGDLS and CDR2 YYNGEE. The CDR3 is 15 amino acids.

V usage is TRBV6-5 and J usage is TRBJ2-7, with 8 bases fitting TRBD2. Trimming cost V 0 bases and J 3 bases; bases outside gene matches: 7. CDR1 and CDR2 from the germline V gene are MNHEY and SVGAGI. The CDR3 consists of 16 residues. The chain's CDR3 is CASSYSPAGVNYEQYF. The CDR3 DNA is TGTGCCAGCAGTTACTCCCCAGCGGGGGTGAACTACGAGCAGTACTTC.

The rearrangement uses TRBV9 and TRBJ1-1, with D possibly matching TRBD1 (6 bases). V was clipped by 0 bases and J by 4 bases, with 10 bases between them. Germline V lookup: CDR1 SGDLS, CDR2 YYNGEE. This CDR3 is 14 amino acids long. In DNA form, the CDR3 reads TGTGCCAGCAGCGTAGGCTCGACAGGCACTGAAGCTTTCTTT. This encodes CASSVGSTGTEAFF.

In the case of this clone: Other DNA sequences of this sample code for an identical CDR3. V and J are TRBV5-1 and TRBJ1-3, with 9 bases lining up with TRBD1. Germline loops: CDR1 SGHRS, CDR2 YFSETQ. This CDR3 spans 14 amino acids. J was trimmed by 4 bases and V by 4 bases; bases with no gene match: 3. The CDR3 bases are TGCGCCAGCAGCCCGGGACAGGGCGGAAACACCATATATTTT. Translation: CASSPGQGGNTIYF.

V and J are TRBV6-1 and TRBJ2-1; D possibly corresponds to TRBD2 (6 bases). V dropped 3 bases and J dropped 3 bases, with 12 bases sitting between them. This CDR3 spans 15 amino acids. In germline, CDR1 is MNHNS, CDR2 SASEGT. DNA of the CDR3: TGTGCCAGCAGTGATCCGGGGGAGAACTACAATGAGCAGTTCTTC. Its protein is CASSDPGENYNEQFF.

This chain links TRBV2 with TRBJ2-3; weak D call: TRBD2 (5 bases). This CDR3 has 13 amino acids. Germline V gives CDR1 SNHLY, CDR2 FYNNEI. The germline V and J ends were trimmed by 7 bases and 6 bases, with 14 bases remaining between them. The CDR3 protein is CASNLERWDTQYF. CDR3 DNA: TGTGCCAGCAACCTAGAGCGGTGGGATACGCAGTATTTT.

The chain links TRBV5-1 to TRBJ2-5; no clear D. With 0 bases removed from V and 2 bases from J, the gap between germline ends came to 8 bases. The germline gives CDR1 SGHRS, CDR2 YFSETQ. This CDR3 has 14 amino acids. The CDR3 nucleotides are TGCGCCAGCAGCTTGGCCCAGTTACAAGAGACCCAGTACTTC. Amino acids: CASSLAQLQETQYF. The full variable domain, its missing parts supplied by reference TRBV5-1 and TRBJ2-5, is KAGVTQTPRYLIKTRGQQVTLSCSPISGHRSVSWYQQTPGQGLQFLFEYFSETQRNKGNFPGRFSGRQFSNSRSEMNVSTLELGDSALYLCASSLAQLQETQYFGPGTRLLVL.

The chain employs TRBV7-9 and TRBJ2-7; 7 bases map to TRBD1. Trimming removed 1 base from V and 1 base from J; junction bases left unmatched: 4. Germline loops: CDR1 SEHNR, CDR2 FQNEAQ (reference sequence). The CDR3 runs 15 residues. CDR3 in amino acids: CASSLGTGLSYEQYF. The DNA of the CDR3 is TGTGCCAGCAGCTTAGGGACAGGCCTTTCCTACGAGCAGTACTTC. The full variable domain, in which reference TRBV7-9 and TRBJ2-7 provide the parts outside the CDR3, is DTGVSQNPRHKITKRGQNVTFRCDPISEHNRLYWYRQTLGQGPEFLTYFQNEAQLEKSRLLSDRFSAERPKGSFSTLEIQRTEQGDSAMYLCASSLGTGLSYEQYFGPGTRLTVT.

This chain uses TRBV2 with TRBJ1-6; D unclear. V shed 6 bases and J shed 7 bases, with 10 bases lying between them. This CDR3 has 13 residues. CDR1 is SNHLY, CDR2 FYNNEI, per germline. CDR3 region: CASRQPGNSPLHF. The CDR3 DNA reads TGTGCCAGCAGGCAGCCAGGAAATTCACCCCTCCACTTT.

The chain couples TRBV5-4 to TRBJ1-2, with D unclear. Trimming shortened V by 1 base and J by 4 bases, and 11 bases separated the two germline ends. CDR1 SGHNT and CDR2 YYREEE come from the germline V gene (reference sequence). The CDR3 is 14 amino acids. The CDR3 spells CASSLLDGFYGYTF. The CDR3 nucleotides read TGTGCCAGCAGCTTGCTCGACGGGTTCTATGGCTACACCTTC.

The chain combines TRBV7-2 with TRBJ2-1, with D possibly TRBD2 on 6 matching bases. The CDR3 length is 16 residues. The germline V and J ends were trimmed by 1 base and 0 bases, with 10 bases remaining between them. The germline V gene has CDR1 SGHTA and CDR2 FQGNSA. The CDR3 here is CASSLVAGSSYNEQFF. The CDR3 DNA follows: TGTGCCAGCAGCTTAGTTGCGGGGAGCTCCTACAATGAGCAGTTCTTC.

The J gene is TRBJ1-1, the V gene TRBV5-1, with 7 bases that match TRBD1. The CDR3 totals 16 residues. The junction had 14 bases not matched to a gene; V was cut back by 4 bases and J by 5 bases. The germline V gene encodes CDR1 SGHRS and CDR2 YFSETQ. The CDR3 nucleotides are TGCGCCAGCAGCAGCTTCCGAGCGCAGGGGGGAACTGAAGCTTTCTTT. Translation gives CASSSFRAQGGTEAFF.

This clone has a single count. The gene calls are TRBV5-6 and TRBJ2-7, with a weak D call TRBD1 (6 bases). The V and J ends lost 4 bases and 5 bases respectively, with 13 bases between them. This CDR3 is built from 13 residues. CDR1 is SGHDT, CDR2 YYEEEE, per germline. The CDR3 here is CASSPTQGNEQYF. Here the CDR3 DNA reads TGTGCCAGCAGCCCCACACAGGGCAACGAGCAGTACTTC.

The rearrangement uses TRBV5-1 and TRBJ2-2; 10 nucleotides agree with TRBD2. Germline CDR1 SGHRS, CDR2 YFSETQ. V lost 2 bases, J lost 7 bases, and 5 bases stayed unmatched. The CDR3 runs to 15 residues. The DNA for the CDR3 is TGCGCCAGCAGCTTCCTAGCGGGAGTAAACGGGGAGCTGTTTTTT. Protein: CASSFLAGVNGELFF.

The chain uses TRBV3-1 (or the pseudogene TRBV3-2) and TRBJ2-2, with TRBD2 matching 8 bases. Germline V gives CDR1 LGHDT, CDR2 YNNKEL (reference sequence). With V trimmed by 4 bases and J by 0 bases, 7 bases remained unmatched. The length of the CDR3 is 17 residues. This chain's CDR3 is CASSPGRARSNTGELFF. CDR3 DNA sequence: TGTGCCAGCAGCCCCGGGAGGGCGCGATCGAACACCGGGGAGCTGTTTTTT.

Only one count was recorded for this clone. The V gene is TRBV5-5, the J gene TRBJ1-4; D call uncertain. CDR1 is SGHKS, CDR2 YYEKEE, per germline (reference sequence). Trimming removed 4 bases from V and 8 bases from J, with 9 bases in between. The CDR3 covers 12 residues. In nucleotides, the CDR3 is TGTGCCAGCAGCCCCAGGAAAGAAAAACTGTTTTTT. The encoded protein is CASSPRKEKLFF.

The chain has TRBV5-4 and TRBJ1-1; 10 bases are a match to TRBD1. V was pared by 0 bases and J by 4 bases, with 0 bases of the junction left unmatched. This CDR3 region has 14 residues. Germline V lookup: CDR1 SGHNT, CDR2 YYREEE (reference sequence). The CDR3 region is CASSLGDRGTEAFF. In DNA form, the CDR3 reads TGTGCCAGCAGCTTGGGGGACAGGGGCACTGAAGCTTTCTTT.